These 17 T cell receptor beta chains originate from one sample sequenced in a study of blood T cell repertoires in COVID-19. Profiling relied on immunoSEQ multiplex PCR, and the TCRdb table lists in-frame clones only, not all of them. The profile shows 100,000 to 150,000 clones, around 85% of them singletons. The sample comprised peripheral blood. These receptors were obtained from an elderly woman with COVID-19, enrolled during active disease.

This rearrangement joins TRBV4-3 to TRBJ2-2; TRBD1 matches 11 bases. Germline V lookup: CDR1 LGHNA, CDR2 YSLEER. Trimming removed 4 bases from V and 7 bases from J; junction bases left unmatched: 8. CDR3 length equals 16 residues. Here the CDR3 DNA reads TGCGCCAGCAGCCGGGGGACAGGGGGTATCGTCGGGGAGCTGTTTTTT. Protein sequence: CASSRGTGGIVGELFF.

The chain links TRBV6-2 or TRBV6-3 to TRBJ2-5, with 7 bases identical to TRBD1. The V segment lost 5 bases and the J segment 5 bases; nucleotides outside the gene matches: 11. Germline V gene data show CDR1 as MNHEY and CDR2 as SVGEGT. The CDR3 is made up of 15 amino acids. This CDR3 reads CASSLTRQGSETQYF. CDR3 DNA sequence: TGTGCCAGCAGTCTTACCCGACAGGGCTCGGAGACCCAGTACTTC.

The gene calls are TRBV1 and TRBJ2-5; TRBD2 is taken as the D call from the table, unchecked against the DNA. TRBV1 is noted as a pseudogene. This CDR3 spans 19 amino acids. The CDR3 DNA sequence: TGCACCAGCAGCCTTAAGATCCAGACTAGCGGGGAATACCAAGAGACCCAGTACTTC. Its translation: CTSSLKIQTSGEYQETQYF.

This clone was seen just once. The J gene is TRBJ2-5, the V gene TRBV29-1; D might be TRBD2 (6 bases). The germline V gene encodes CDR1 SQVTM and CDR2 ANQGSEA. The CDR3 is made up of 14 amino acids. Trimming stripped 3 bases from V and 4 bases from J, with 15 bases between. The CDR3, as DNA: TGCAGCGTTGAGTTTGGGGGGTACGGAGAGACCCAGTACTTC. Residues: CSVEFGGYGETQYF.

The genes are TRBV9 and TRBJ2-1; TRBD2 agrees at 7 bases. The CDR3 sequence is 15 residues long. CDR1 and CDR2 from the germline V gene are SGDLS and YYNGEE. The J segment lost 4 bases and the V segment lost 0 bases, leaving 4 bases of the junction unmatched. CDR3: CASSVVGGSYNEQFF. The CDR3 region has the DNA TGTGCCAGCAGCGTAGTAGGCGGGAGTTACAATGAGCAGTTCTTC.

This clone came up once. The chain links TRBV6-2 or TRBV6-3 to TRBJ1-1; weak D call: TRBD1 (5 bases). The length of the CDR3 is 15 residues. The ends were cut back, 2 bases at V and 5 bases at J, with 15 bases in the middle. Germline V gene data show CDR1 as MNHEY and CDR2 as SVGEGT. The CDR3 loop reads CASSYLRVYVTEAFF. The CDR3 DNA reads as TGTGCCAGCAGTTACCTCAGGGTTTACGTAACTGAAGCTTTCTTT.

The chain joins TRBV5-4 to TRBJ2-3; TRBD2 might be the D (5 bases). The CDR3 has 13 residues. Trimming shortened V by 5 bases and J by 2 bases, and 9 bases separated the two germline ends. The germline CDR1 and CDR2 sequences are SGHNT and YYREEE (reference sequence). CDR3 region: CASRPAATDTQYF. The CDR3 DNA reads as TGTGCCAGCAGGCCAGCGGCCACAGATACGCAGTATTTT.

The J gene is TRBJ1-1, the V gene TRBV2; D is perhaps TRBD1 (6 bases). The length of the CDR3 is 14 residues. The V gene lost 7 bases and the J gene lost 5 bases, with 17 bases spanning the gap. Germline V lookup: CDR1 SNHLY, CDR2 FYNNEI. CDR3 nucleotides: TGTGCCAGCAAAATCCAGGGGTCGGGGACTGAAGCTTTCTTT. Translation gives CASKIQGSGTEAFF.

The V gene is TRBV7-2, the J gene TRBJ2-7, with no clear D. Trimming took 5 bases from V and 7 from J, leaving 12 bases between them. This CDR3 spans 12 amino acids. Germline CDR1 reads SGHTA; CDR2 reads FQGNSA. The CDR3: CASSPRVGEQYF. The CDR3 nucleotides are TGTGCCAGCAGCCCTCGGGTAGGTGAGCAGTACTTC.

This chain uses TRBV12-3 or TRBV12-4 with TRBJ2-2; D possibly corresponds to TRBD1 (6 bases). The CDR3 length is 13 residues. The V and J ends lost 6 bases and 5 bases respectively, with 10 bases between them. This CDR3 is CASRLGGTGELFF. The CDR3 region has the DNA TGTGCCAGCAGGCTAGGGGGTACCGGGGAGCTGTTTTTT.

The rearrangement uses TRBV5-1 and TRBJ2-2, with 7 positions matching TRBD1. This CDR3 is 15 amino acids long. With 3 bases clipped from V and 2 bases from J, the junction kept 4 bases outside the gene matches. Germline V gives CDR1 SGHRS, CDR2 YFSETQ. Written as DNA, the CDR3 is TGCGCCAGCAGCTGGGGACAGACTAACACCGGGGAGCTGTTTTTT. The encoded protein is CASSWGQTNTGELFF.

The chain carries TRBV28 and TRBJ1-4, with D perhaps TRBD1 (5 bases). There are 15 residues in the CDR3. Germline V CDR1 and CDR2: MDHEN, SYDVKM. V was shortened by 4 bases and J by 11 bases, with 20 bases between the two germline ends. This CDR3 reads CASSSPAGSKDKLFF. The CDR3 bases are TGTGCCAGCAGTTCCCCGGCAGGGTCCAAGGACAAACTGTTTTTT.

A note on this clone: Other DNA sequences in this specimen translate into the identical CDR3. The rearrangement uses TRBV6-6 and TRBJ1-1; D is unresolved. Trimming left V 2 bases short and J 5 bases short, with 12 bases between. The germline gives CDR1 MNHNY, CDR2 SVGAGI (reference sequence). The CDR3 consists of 14 residues. The CDR3 is CASSYAEVGTEAFF. The DNA of the CDR3 is TGTGCCAGCAGTTACGCCGAGGTAGGAACTGAAGCTTTCTTT.

This chain connects TRBV28 to TRBJ1-1, with D maybe TRBD1 (5 bases). Germline V gene lookup returns CDR1 MDHEN and CDR2 SYDVKM. V was trimmed by 3 bases and J by 11 bases, leaving 16 bases between them. The CDR3 contains 13 residues. In DNA form, the CDR3 reads TGTGCCAGCAGTTTCGGCGGCGGGGGTTCGGCTTTCTTT. Its translation is CASSFGGGGSAFF.

V gene TRBV27 combines with J gene TRBJ1-5; D is uncertain. Trimming left V 10 bases short and J 9 bases short, with 13 bases between. From germline, CDR1 is MNHEY and CDR2 SMNVEV (reference sequence). The length of the CDR3 is 11 residues. This chain's CDR3 is CATTRRAPQHF. The CDR3 region has the DNA TGTGCCACCACTAGGCGGGCGCCCCAGCATTTT.

The chain is built from TRBV9 and TRBJ2-2; D not resolved. The CDR3 spans 14 residues. V was trimmed by 2 bases and J by 0 bases, leaving 5 bases between them. The germline gives CDR1 SGDLS, CDR2 YYNGEE. CDR3 sequence reads: CASSVSANTGELFF. DNA for the CDR3: TGTGCCAGCAGCGTTTCCGCGAACACCGGGGAGCTGTTTTTT.

The chain joins TRBV12-3 or TRBV12-4 to TRBJ1-2; no clear D. This CDR3 contains 13 residues. V was cut by 3 bases and J by 0 bases, with 5 bases left in between. CDR3 sequence (DNA): TGTGCCAGCAGTTTCGGGGCTAACTATGGCTACACCTTC. This encodes CASSFGANYGYTF.